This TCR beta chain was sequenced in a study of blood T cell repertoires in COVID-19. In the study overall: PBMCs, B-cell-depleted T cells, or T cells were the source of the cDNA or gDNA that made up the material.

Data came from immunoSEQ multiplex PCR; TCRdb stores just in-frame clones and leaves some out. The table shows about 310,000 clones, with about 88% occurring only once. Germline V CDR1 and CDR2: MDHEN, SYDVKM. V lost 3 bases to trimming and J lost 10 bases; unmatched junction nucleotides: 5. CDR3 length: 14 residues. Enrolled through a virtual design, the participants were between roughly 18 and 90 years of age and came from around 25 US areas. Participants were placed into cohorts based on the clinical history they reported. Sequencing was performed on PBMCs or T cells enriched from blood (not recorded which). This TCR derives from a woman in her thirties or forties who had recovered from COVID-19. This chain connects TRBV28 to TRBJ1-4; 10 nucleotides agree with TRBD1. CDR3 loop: CASSLTGGEVKLFF. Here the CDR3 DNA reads TGTGCCAGCAGTTTGACAGGGGGCGAGGTAAAACTGTTTTTT.